This T cell receptor beta chain was sequenced in a study of cytomegalovirus exposure and HLA in healthy donors. This PCR relied on a set of 60 Vbeta primers and 13 Jbeta primers. Sequenced by immunoSEQ multiplex PCR; TCRdb stores in-frame clones only, minus some. The table has roughly 150,000 clones, over 60% seen once. V lost 0 bases, J lost 1 base, and 13 bases lay in between. CDR1 is GTSNPN and CDR2 is SVGIG in the germline V gene (reference sequence). The length of the CDR3 is 16 residues. The gene calls are TRBV30 and TRBJ2-4, with D possibly matching TRBD1 (6 bases). Sequencing used PBMCs. The clonotype originates from a male donor in good health and CMV-seronegative. The CDR3 loop reads CAWSVDRMGAKNIQYF. DNA for the CDR3: TGTGCCTGGAGTGTCGACAGGATGGGGGCCAAAAACATTCAGTACTTC.